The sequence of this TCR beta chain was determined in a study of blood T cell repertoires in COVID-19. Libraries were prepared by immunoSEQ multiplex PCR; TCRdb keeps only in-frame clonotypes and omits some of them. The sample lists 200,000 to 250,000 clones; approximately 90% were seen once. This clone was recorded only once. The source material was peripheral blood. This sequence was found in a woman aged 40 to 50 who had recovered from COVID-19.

CDR3 amino acids: CASKGDPVTGMNTEAFF. CDR3 in DNA: TGCGCCAGCAAGGGAGATCCAGTCACGGGTATGAACACTGAAGCTTTCTTT. The V and J genes are TRBV5-1 and TRBJ1-1, with unresolved D. Trimming took off 6 bases at V and 0 bases at J, with 21 bases between the two ends. Germline V lookup: CDR1 SGHRS, CDR2 YFSETQ. CDR3 length: 17 residues.